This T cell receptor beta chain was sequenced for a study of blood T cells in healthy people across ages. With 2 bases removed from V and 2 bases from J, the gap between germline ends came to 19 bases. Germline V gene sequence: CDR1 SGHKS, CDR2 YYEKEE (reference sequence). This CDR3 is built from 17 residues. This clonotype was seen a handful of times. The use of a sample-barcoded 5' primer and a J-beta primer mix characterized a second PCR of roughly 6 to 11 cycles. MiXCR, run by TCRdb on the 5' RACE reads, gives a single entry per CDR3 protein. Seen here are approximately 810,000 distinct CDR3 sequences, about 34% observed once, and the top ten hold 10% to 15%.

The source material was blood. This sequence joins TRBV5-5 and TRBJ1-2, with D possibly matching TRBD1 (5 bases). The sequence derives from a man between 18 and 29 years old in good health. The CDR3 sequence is CASSLLEREQGNYGYTF. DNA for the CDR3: TGTGCCAGCAGCTTACTTGAGCGTGAGCAGGGAAACTATGGCTACACCTTC.